This is a list of T cell receptor beta chains from one sample in a study of blood T cells in healthy people across ages. In TCRdb, the 5' RACE reads were re-called with MiXCR into one record per CDR3 protein. The data show about 1 million distinct CDR3 sequences, around 25% seen once. These data were likewise used in another study, on T cells of mothers and their children.

The sample taken for sequencing was blood. The origin of the receptors is a girl aged 2-10 years in good health. Both conserved end residues are part of each CDR3. The D gene is left open where the match is weak.

J gene: NA
D gene: TRBD2
V gene: TRBV4-3
CDR3 protein: CASSQALTSEYNEQFF

J gene: TRBJ1-3
D gene: NA
V gene: TRBV7-2
CDR3 protein: CASTPGFSGNTIYF

J gene: TRBJ2-7
D gene: TRBD2
V gene: TRBV2
CDR3 protein: CASIFRREFRYEQYF

J gene: TRBJ2-1
D gene: NA
V gene: TRBV6-1
CDR3 protein: CASSETGGHGQFF

J gene: TRBJ2-1
D gene: TRBD2
V gene: TRBV3-1
CDR3 protein: CAGSQVGRGGFGEQFF

J gene: TRBJ2-5
D gene: TRBD1
V gene: TRBV11-2
CDR3 protein: CASSLDNGPPGGKEETQYF

J gene: TRBJ1-6
D gene: NA
V gene: TRBV6-5
CDR3 protein: CTSSYVGAGSPLHF

J gene: TRBJ2-5
D gene: NA
V gene: TRBV12-3/TRBV12-4
CDR3 protein: CASSGGTLETQYF

J gene: TRBJ2-7
D gene: NA
V gene: TRBV15
CDR3 protein: CATSRTDSASYEQYF

J gene: TRBJ2-7
D gene: NA
V gene: TRBV3-1
CDR3 protein: CASSPGTAFYEQYF

J gene: TRBJ1-4
D gene: NA
V gene: TRBV6-2/TRBV6-3
CDR3 protein: CASSYSRGGNEKLFF

J gene: TRBJ1-1
D gene: TRBD1
V gene: TRBV2
CDR3 protein: CASSPGTGSAEAFF

J gene: NA
D gene: TRBD1
V gene: TRBV7-9
CDR3 protein: CASSPQGGLSCEQYF

J gene: TRBJ1-1
D gene: NA
V gene: TRBV29-1
CDR3 protein: CSLVGRGNTEAFF

J gene: TRBJ2-1
D gene: NA
V gene: TRBV7-9
CDR3 protein: CASSDLSDMKDEQFF

J gene: NA
D gene: NA
V gene: TRBV2
CDR3 protein: CASSDVPRDSRRAQYF

J gene: TRBJ2-7
D gene: TRBD2
V gene: TRBV7-2
CDR3 protein: CASSLDRTSGGSEQYF

J gene: TRBJ1-5
D gene: TRBD1
V gene: TRBV2
CDR3 protein: CASSAETGVSQPQHF

J gene: TRBJ2-1
D gene: TRBD2
V gene: TRBV7-9
CDR3 protein: CASSLPWTSDYNEQFF

J gene: TRBJ2-5
D gene: NA
V gene: TRBV7-3
CDR3 protein: CASSLTGGTETQYF

J gene: TRBJ2-1
D gene: NA
V gene: TRBV12-3/TRBV12-4
CDR3 protein: CASSLASGGRGLNEQFF

J gene: TRBJ2-5
D gene: NA
V gene: TRBV20-1
CDR3 protein: CSATSGGKPGETQYF

J gene: TRBJ1-2
D gene: NA
V gene: TRBV11-2
CDR3 protein: CASSLELGGDGYTF

J gene: TRBJ2-1
D gene: TRBD1
V gene: TRBV12-3/TRBV12-4
CDR3 protein: CASSLVRTGKNEQFF

J gene: TRBJ2-5
D gene: NA
V gene: TRBV29-1
CDR3 protein: CSVGTGGGKETQYF

J gene: TRBJ1-1
D gene: TRBD1
V gene: TRBV28
CDR3 protein: CASSPLRDRGITEAFF

J gene: TRBJ1-1
D gene: NA
V gene: TRBV20-1
CDR3 protein: CSARVERWNTEAFF